These T cell receptor beta chains were read from a single sample in a study of a mutant IDH1 vaccine in newly diagnosed glioma. Profiling relied on immunoSEQ multiplex PCR, and the TCRdb table lists in-frame clones only, not all of them. The table includes about 51,000 clones, over 60% detected once. Here the sequenced sample was PBMCs, taken from a glioma patient treated with radiotherapy, temozolomide or both. The receptors derive from a woman in her thirties or forties with glioma. The CDR3 runs from the conserved cysteine through the conserved F or W. Each record gives: D gene, CDR3 length, clone size, J gene, V gene, CDR3 protein, CDR3 DNA. A D gene is named only where the DNA matches it firmly. A row's size may be missing; if present it is once, few, many or a size class.

TRBD1	14	-	TRBJ2-1	TRBV29-1	CSVRKRGRFNEQFF	TGCAGCGTCCGAAAGAGGGGGCGTTTCAATGAGCAGTTCTTC
TRBD1	12	-	TRBJ1-1	TRBV7-2	CASRLQGSEAFF	TGTGCCAGCAGACTACAGGGGTCTGAAGCTTTCTTT
-	17	once	TRBJ2-1	TRBV7-8	CASSLYPGQLNNNEQFF	TGTGCCAGCAGCTTATATCCCGGACAGTTGAACAACAATGAGCAGTTCTTC
TRBD2	15	-	TRBJ2-4	TRBV5-1	CASSFGTSEKNIQYF	TGCGCCAGCAGCTTTGGGACTAGCGAGAAAAACATTCAGTACTTC
-	14	-	TRBJ2-7	TRBV5-1	CASSLGLNRYEQYF	TGCGCCAGCAGCTTGGGGCTGAATCGGTACGAGCAGTACTTC
TRBD1	13	once	TRBJ1-5	TRBV2	CASRDRGNQPQHF	TGTGCCAGCAGGGACAGGGGTAATCAGCCCCAGCATTTT
-	15	-	TRBJ2-2	TRBV2	CASSEVDPRVGELFF	TGTGCCAGCAGTGAAGTTGACCCACGGGTCGGGGAGCTGTTTTTT
-	14	-	TRBJ2-1	TRBV18	CASSPLLGPEEQFF	TGTGCCAGCTCACCCTTGCTCGGTCCCGAGGAGCAGTTCTTC
TRBD2	14	-	TRBJ2-2	TRBV9	CASSRGTSAGELFF	TGTGCCAGCAGCAGAGGGACTAGCGCCGGGGAGCTGTTTTTT
-	13	-	TRBJ2-3	TRBV19	CASSSRSLDTQYF	TGTGCCAGTAGTAGCAGGTCCCTCGATACGCAGTATTTT
-	13	-	TRBJ2-5	TRBV30	CAWSGGGRETQYF	TGTGCCTGGAGTGGGGGGGGCCGGGAGACCCAGTACTTC
-	16	once	TRBJ2-6	TRBV5-4	CASSIGQSSGANVLTF	TGTGCCAGCAGCATAGGACAGAGCTCTGGGGCCAACGTCCTGACTTTC
-	14	-	TRBJ1-3	TRBV2	CASSVGFGRNTIYF	TGTGCCAGCAGTGTGGGCTTTGGTAGAAACACCATATATTTT
-	15	once	TRBJ1-4	TRBV5-1	CASSANGEGREKLFF	TGCGCCAGCAGCGCGAATGGGGAAGGAAGGGAAAAACTGTTTTTT
-	14	-	TRBJ2-5	TRBV5-1	CASSFLPAKETQYF	TGCGCCAGCAGCTTTCTCCCAGCGAAAGAGACCCAGTACTTC
-	13	-	TRBJ1-1	TRBV30	CAWRVGGDTEAFF	TGTGCCTGGAGGGTGGGGGGAGACACTGAAGCTTTCTTT
-	16	-	TRBJ1-1	TRBV14	CASSQDIGRANTEAFF	TGTGCCAGCAGCCAAGATATCGGCAGGGCGAACACTGAAGCTTTCTTT
-	19	-	TRBJ1-6	TRBV30	CAWSVGAPTGVGVNSPLHF	TGTGCCTGGAGTGTAGGGGCCCCGACAGGTGTAGGGGTAAATTCACCCCTCCACTTT
-	12	once	TRBJ2-3	TRBV14	CASSLQVGGQYF	TGTGCCAGCAGCCTACAGGTCGGGGGGCAGTATTTT
-	16	-	TRBJ2-6	TRBV2	CASSGGDVPRANVLTF	TGTGCCAGCAGTGGGGGGGACGTCCCTAGGGCCAACGTCCTGACTTTC
TRBD1	14	-	TRBJ1-1	TRBV9	CASSLGQVNTEAFF	TGTGCCAGCAGCTTAGGACAGGTGAACACTGAAGCTTTCTTT
TRBD2	15	-	TRBJ2-7	TRBV13	CASIQRGGKSYEQYF	TGTGCCAGCATCCAGCGGGGGGGAAAATCCTACGAGCAGTACTTC